The following is a T cell receptor (beta chain) sequence with its context. The germline gives CDR1 LNHDA, CDR2 SQIVND (reference sequence). The CDR3 has 15 amino acids. With V trimmed by 7 bases and J by 3 bases, 9 bases remained unmatched. The data originate from a study of blood T cell repertoires in COVID-19. Assay used: immunoSEQ multiplex PCR; TCRdb lists only in-frame clones, some missing. Counted here are roughly 250,000 clones, about 90% occurring once; the ten biggest clones make up under 2.5%. Participants' own reports of clinical history determined their cohort assignment. All recovered Cohort 3 donors got two negative PCRs, got clearance, or saw symptom resolution.

This chain links TRBV19 with TRBJ1-3; 7 bases are a match to TRBD1. The sequenced sample was PBMCs or T cells enriched from blood (not recorded which). This receptor was obtained from a woman between 18 and 29 years old who had recovered from COVID-19. In DNA, the CDR3 is TGTGCCAGTACCCGCTCAGGGGGTTATGGAAACACCATATATTTT. Its translation: CASTRSGGYGNTIYF. The whole variable domain, filled in from reference TRBV19 and TRBJ1-3, reads DGGITQSPKYLFRKEGQNVTLSCEQNLNHDAMYWYRQDPGQGLRLIYYSQIVNDFQKGDIAEGYSVSREKKESFPLTVTSAQKNPTAFYLCASTRSGGYGNTIYFGEGSWLTVV.